These 24 T cell receptor beta chains originate from one sample sequenced in a study of beta chain features in type 1 diabetes. Of the isolated RNA, all was reverse transcribed, and so the sequenced material was expressed TCRB transcripts. Measured with immunoSEQ multiplex PCR; TCRdb has only the in-frame clones, and not every one. This table holds under 450,000 clones, about 15% found once. The source material was naive CD4+ T cells from blood. These receptors originate from a man aged 25 to 40 in good health.

The rearrangement uses TRBV4-3 and TRBJ2-3; 10 bases match TRBD2. The CDR3 spans 16 residues. Per germline, CDR1 LGHNA and CDR2 YSLEER. V dropped 5 bases and J dropped 5; count of bases not matched to a gene: 10. In nucleotides, the CDR3 is TGCGCCAGCAGCTACCAAGCGGGGGGGCCGAAAGATACGCAGTATTTT. Encoded protein: CASSYQAGGPKDTQYF.

The rearrangement uses TRBV13 and TRBJ2-5; TRBD2 might be the D (5 bases). This CDR3 spans 16 amino acids. The V gene's germline CDR1 is PRHDT and CDR2 FYEKMQ (reference sequence). V shed 2 bases and J shed 4 bases, with 17 bases lying between them. The CDR3: CASSLMSSGFRETQYF. In DNA, the CDR3 is TGTGCCAGCAGCTTAATGTCGTCGGGATTTCGAGAGACCCAGTACTTC.

This clone has just a few counts. The J gene is TRBJ2-7, the V gene TRBV21-1; the table's TRBD2 call for D was not verified on the DNA. TRBV21-1 is tagged as a pseudogene. There are 15 residues in the CDR3. The CDR3 bases are TGTGCCAGCAGCAGCGTCGGAGGACGGATCTACGAGCAGTACGTC. This codes for CASSSVGGRIYEQYV.

The J gene is TRBJ1-2, the V gene TRBV30; TRBD1 agrees at 11 bases. V lost 8 bases and J lost 8; bases outside the gene matches: 10. The CDR3 has 13 residues. CDR1 and CDR2 from the germline V gene are GTSNPN and SVGIG (reference sequence). Here the CDR3 reads CAGPGTGGGGYTF. In nucleotides, the CDR3 is TGTGCCGGACCCGGGACAGGGGGAGGGGGCTACACCTTC.

The chain joins TRBV20-1 to TRBJ2-7; no clear D. The CDR3 contains 10 residues. Germline-derived CDR1 and CDR2 are DFQATT and SNEGSKA (reference sequence). V gave up 5 bases and J gave up 6 bases, with 8 bases separating them. The chain's CDR3 is CSAQSREQYF. As DNA, the CDR3 is TGCAGTGCTCAATCCCGCGAGCAGTACTTC.

The count of this clone is one. The chain employs TRBV5-6 and TRBJ1-4; TRBD1 matches 8 bases. The CDR3 runs to 16 residues. V lost 5 bases, J lost 6 bases, and 12 bases stayed unmatched. Germline lookup yields CDR1 SGHDT and CDR2 YYEEEE. As DNA, the CDR3 is TGTGCCAGCAGAACCTCAGGGGGCAGCAGTTATGAAAAACTGTTTTTT. Translated: CASRTSGGSSYEKLFF.

This clone has just a few counts. The V gene is TRBV30, the J gene TRBJ2-5; D call uncertain. This CDR3 region has 13 residues. The V and J ends lost 3 bases and 0 bases respectively, with 8 bases between them. Germline loops: CDR1 GTSNPN, CDR2 SVGIG (reference sequence). The CDR3: CAWRREYQETQYF. The CDR3 bases are TGTGCCTGGAGACGCGAGTACCAAGAGACCCAGTACTTC.

V and J are TRBV5-6 and TRBJ1-3; 10 positions agree with TRBD1. Germline CDR1 is SGHDT and CDR2 is YYEEEE. The CDR3 is 15 amino acids. V lost 3 bases, J lost 4 bases, and 4 bases stayed unmatched. This CDR3 is CASSSGTGAGNTIYF. The CDR3 DNA is TGTGCCAGCAGCTCCGGGACAGGGGCCGGAAACACCATATATTTT.

The gene calls are TRBV29-1 and TRBJ2-5; D not certain. V lost 4 bases to trimming and J lost 5 bases, with 17 bases between them. The CDR3 covers 14 residues. The germline V gene encodes CDR1 SQVTM and CDR2 ANQGSEA. The CDR3: CSVVSYPLAETQYF. In DNA, the CDR3 is TGCAGCGTTGTCTCTTATCCGTTGGCGGAGACCCAGTACTTC. Looking up the rest from reference TRBV29-1 and TRBJ2-5 gives the full variable domain: SAVISQKPSRDICQRGTSLTIQCQVDSQVTMMFWYRQQPGQSLTLIATANQGSEATYESGFVIDKFPISRPNLTFSTLTVSNMSPEDSSIYLCSVVSYPLAETQYFGPGTRLLVL.

This clone occurred a few times. Written as DNA, the CDR3 is TGTGCCAGCAGCTTAGCGTCACCGGGGGGCACAGATACGCAGTATTTT. It encodes CASSLASPGGTDTQYF. V gene TRBV7-6 combines with J gene TRBJ2-3; possible D gene TRBD2, 6 bases. CDR3 length equals 16 residues. V lost 0 bases to trimming and J lost 1 base, with 11 bases between them. CDR1 SGHVS and CDR2 FNYEAQ come from the germline V gene.

This clone was seen a handful of times. This chain uses TRBV7-9 with TRBJ2-1; a possible D gene is TRBD1 (7 bases). Between the trimmed V and J ends, which lost 6 bases and 5 bases, there was a span of 17 bases. CDR1 is SEHNR and CDR2 is FQNEAQ in the germline V gene (reference sequence). This CDR3 comprises 15 residues. The CDR3 spells CASSYQGGLNNEQFF. DNA of the CDR3: TGTGCCAGCAGTTACCAGGGGGGCCTCAACAATGAGCAGTTCTTC.

This clone was detected only a few times. The CDR3 loop is CAISESLAGVVRDTQYF. The CDR3 bases are TGTGCCATCAGTGAGTCTCTAGCGGGGGTTGTGAGAGATACGCAGTATTTT. V gene TRBV10-3 combines with J gene TRBJ2-3, with 10 bases aligning to TRBD2. V lost 0 bases and J lost 5; bases outside the gene matches: 8. The V gene's germline CDR1 is ENHRY and CDR2 SYGVKD. The CDR3 runs to 17 residues.

This chain uses TRBV7-9 with TRBJ1-2, with TRBD1 as a possible D gene (5 bases). The CDR3 is made up of 15 amino acids. Germline CDR1 SEHNR, CDR2 FQNEAQ (reference sequence). The ends were cut back, 1 base at V and 6 bases at J, with 15 bases in the middle. CDR3 bases: TGTGCCAGCAGCTTAGGAGGTGCAGGGATGGATGGCTACACCTTC. Translated, it gives CASSLGGAGMDGYTF.

CDR3 region: CASRVSSEQYF. In DNA, the CDR3 is TGTGCCAGCAGAGTTTCTAGCGAGCAGTACTTC. V and J are TRBV25-1 and TRBJ2-7; D is unresolved. CDR1 is MGHDK and CDR2 is SYGVNS in the germline V gene. The CDR3 is made up of 11 amino acids. V dropped 6 bases and J dropped 6 bases, with 9 bases sitting between them.

This clone was seen only a few times. This chain connects TRBV18 to TRBJ1-1, with TRBD1 as a possible D gene (5 bases). Between the trimmed V and J ends, which lost 0 bases and 5 bases, there was a span of 10 bases. CDR1 is KGHSH and CDR2 is LQKENI in the germline V gene. This CDR3 has 14 amino acids. The DNA for the CDR3 is TGTGCCAGCTCACCACCTTCAGGGAGGACTGAAGCTTTCTTT. It codes for CASSPPSGRTEAFF.

Regarding this clone: At the DNA level, this CDR3 is encoded by other sequences in the same sample as well. CDR3 in amino acids: CASSLPGTDTQYF. CDR3 coding DNA: TGTGCCAGCAGTCTACCCGGCACAGATACGCAGTATTTT. The V call is TRBV7-9, the J call TRBJ2-3; no clear D. The CDR3 runs to 13 residues. The germline CDR1 and CDR2 sequences are SEHNR and FQNEAQ (reference sequence). The V end was cut by 6 bases, the J end by 1 base, with 8 bases between.

In its sample, this clone was seen a few times. The gene calls are TRBV7-2 and TRBJ2-1, with TRBD2 matching over 8 bases. Germline CDR1 SGHTA, CDR2 FQGNSA. This CDR3 is built from 16 residues. The V segment lost 5 bases and the J segment 4 bases; nucleotides outside the gene matches: 10. CDR3: CASSLTLAGSYNEQFF. The CDR3 nucleotides read TGTGCCAGCAGCCTCACTCTAGCGGGCTCTTACAATGAGCAGTTCTTC.

This clone has more than one count but fewer than ten. This chain connects TRBV27 to TRBJ2-7; tentative D call: TRBD1 (5 bases). The germline gives CDR1 MNHEY, CDR2 SMNVEV (reference sequence). CDR3 length equals 10 residues. This CDR3 is CASSLRQKGV. In DNA, the CDR3 is TGTGCCAGCAGTTTACGCCAAAAGGGGGTC.

This chain joins TRBV11-3 and TRBJ2-3; TRBD1 matches 9 bases. This CDR3 is built from 15 residues. Germline assignment: CDR1 SGHNT and CDR2 YENEEA. V gave up 5 bases and J gave up 3 bases; unmatched junction bases: 6. The CDR3 DNA follows: TGTGCCAGCAGCACAGGGACAGGGTATACAGATACGCAGTATTTT. Translating it yields CASSTGTGYTDTQYF. Looking up the rest from reference TRBV11-3 and TRBJ2-3 gives the full variable domain: EAGVVQSPRYKIIEKKQPVAFWCNPISGHNTLYWYLQNLGQGPELLIRYENEEAVDDSQLPKDRFSAERLKGVDSTLKIQPAELGDSAVYLCASSTGTGYTDTQYFGPGTRLTVL.

The chain uses TRBV5-1 and TRBJ2-5; D is possibly TRBD2 (5 bases). In germline, CDR1 is SGHRS, CDR2 YFSETQ. Trimming shortened V by 6 bases and J by 1 base, and 10 bases separated the two germline ends. This CDR3 spans 13 amino acids. CDR3 protein: CASTLGSQETQYF. CDR3 DNA: TGCGCCAGCACCCTTGGGAGCCAAGAGACCCAGTACTTC.

This clone appeared a few times. The genes are TRBV6-6 and TRBJ2-7, with 10 bases fitting TRBD2. Germline trimming cut 8 bases from V and 4 bases from J; bases unmatched to any gene: 5. The CDR3 spans 13 residues. Per the germline V gene, CDR1 is MNHNY and CDR2 is SVGAGI (reference sequence). The CDR3 sequence is CASARLAGYEQYV. The CDR3 DNA sequence: TGTGCCAGCGCCCGACTAGCGGGTTACGAGCAGTACGTC.

The V gene is TRBV28, the J gene TRBJ2-7, with 8 bases that match TRBD2. Trimming at V came to 8 bases and at J to 7 bases, leaving 13 bases not matched to a gene. Germline loops: CDR1 MDHEN, CDR2 SYDVKM. This CDR3 contains 14 residues. The CDR3 loop reads CASLGLGGADEQYF. CDR3 nucleotide sequence: TGTGCCAGCTTGGGTCTCGGGGGGGCCGATGAGCAGTACTTC.

The table lists this clone with a few counts. This chain joins TRBV29-1 and TRBJ2-1; possible D gene TRBD1, 5 bases. CDR1 is SQVTM and CDR2 is ANQGSEA in the germline V gene. This CDR3 has 13 amino acids. Trimming removed 3 bases at V and 5 bases at J, with 11 bases between. CDR3 nucleotides: TGCAGCGTTGAGGGCAGGGTCAACAATGAGCAGTTCTTC. Translating it yields CSVEGRVNNEQFF.

In its sample, this clone was seen a few times. The same CDR3 arises from other DNA sequences in this sample as well. This chain links TRBV7-2 with TRBJ1-1, with unresolved D. The CDR3 has 14 residues. The V end lost 1 base, the J end lost 1 base, and 7 bases lay between the germline ends. Germline assignment: CDR1 SGHTA and CDR2 FQGNSA. CDR3 in DNA: TGTGCCAGCAGCTTAGGAGGGAGGAACACTGAAGCTTTCTTT. This translates into CASSLGGRNTEAFF.